The 23 T cell receptor beta chains below all came from one sample that was sequenced in a study of T-cell memory formation after mild COVID-19 (dated by TCRdb to the early 2020s). Libraries were built with 5' RACE. Sequencing took place on an Illumina NovaSeq 6000. Starting from the raw public reads, TCRdb applied fastp trimming at Q25, assembled clones with MiXCR and retained in-frame beta chains. CDR3 protein sequences are deduplicated, and each keeps its most common genes and DNA. This sample lists almost 250,000 distinct CDR3 sequences; approximately 15% were detected once. Less than 2.5% of the sample lies in the top ten. The sequencing sample was made of PBMCs or a T cell subset sorted from them (not recorded which). All receptors come from an adult woman who had mild COVID-19 (a few samples of this study predate the infection). The sample titles of this study are shuffled in the database, so cell type and time point are left out; the donor was told from shared clones.

The CDR3 is CASSLEDLFYNEQFF. The CDR3 nucleotides read TGTGCCAGCAGCTTAGAGGACCTCTTCTACAATGAGCAGTTCTTC. The chain uses TRBV11-2 and TRBJ2-1; D gene ambiguous. The V and J ends lost 0 bases and 3 bases respectively, with 9 bases between them. This CDR3 contains 15 residues. The V gene's germline CDR1 is SGHAT and CDR2 FQNNGV.

This clonotype was found a few times. The rearrangement links TRBV6-2 or TRBV6-3 to TRBJ2-1; 9 nucleotides agree with TRBD1. Germline loops: CDR1 MNHEY, CDR2 SVGEGT. This CDR3 spans 16 amino acids. V trimming: 7 bases; J trimming: 8 bases; junction bases outside the gene matches: 15. The CDR3 region has the DNA TGTGCCAGCACGTCCCGCCAGGGGGGACAGGGTCATGAGCAGTTCTTC. Translating it yields CASTSRQGGQGHEQFF.

The genes are TRBV18 and TRBJ1-1, with D possibly matching TRBD1 (6 bases). Germline CDR1 is KGHSH and CDR2 is LQKENI. V dropped 3 bases and J dropped 0 bases, with 8 bases sitting between them. The CDR3 spans 14 residues. CDR3 nucleotides: TGTGCCAGCTCACCGGACAGTTTGAACACTGAAGCTTTCTTT. As protein: CASSPDSLNTEAFF.

This clonotype was counted a few times. The CDR3 spells CASSPQGQVNTGELFF. In DNA form, the CDR3 reads TGTGCCAGCTCACCCCAGGGACAGGTGAACACCGGGGAGCTGTTTTTT. The chain carries TRBV18 and TRBJ2-2; TRBD1 matches 8 bases. After removal of 3 bases from V and 1 base from J, the junction contained 4 bases not matched to a gene. CDR1 and CDR2 from the germline V gene are KGHSH and LQKENI. CDR3 length equals 16 residues.

This clonotype was seen a few times. The rearrangement uses TRBV5-1 and TRBJ2-3, with D uncertain. With 5 bases removed from V and 1 base from J, the gap between germline ends came to 8 bases. The CDR3 has 13 residues. Germline V gives CDR1 SGHRS, CDR2 YFSETQ. The CDR3: CASSSGRTDTQYF. The CDR3 nucleotides read TGCGCCAGCAGTTCGGGCCGCACAGATACGCAGTATTTT.

This chain connects TRBV6-5 to TRBJ1-6; 8 nucleotides match TRBD1. The germline V gene has CDR1 MNHEY and CDR2 SVGAGI. Germline trimming cut 8 bases from V and 10 bases from J; bases unmatched to any gene: 13. CDR3 size: 15 residues. The CDR3 spells CASRSGATGDSPLHF. The CDR3 bases are TGTGCCAGCCGCTCTGGGGCGACAGGGGACTCACCCCTCCACTTT.

In its sample, this clonotype was seen a few times. The chain has TRBV29-1 and TRBJ2-1, with D perhaps matching TRBD2 (5 bases). Trimming shortened V by 1 base and J by 0 bases, and 16 bases separated the two germline ends. The germline gives CDR1 SQVTM, CDR2 ANQGSEA. The CDR3 length is 17 residues. CDR3 sequence (DNA): TGCAGCGTTGAAGGGCTGACTACCCGGAGCTCCTACAATGAGCAGTTCTTC. Translated, it gives CSVEGLTTRSSYNEQFF.

Only a few counts were recorded for this clonotype. V is TRBV7-2 and J is TRBJ2-3, with TRBD2 matching 12 bases. CDR1 is SGHTA and CDR2 is FQGNSA in the germline V gene. The trim removed 6 bases at V and 1 base at J, leaving 14 bases unmatched. This CDR3 spans 19 amino acids. CDR3 in DNA: TGTGCCAGCAGTCCTCGGGGTCTTCTAGCGGGAGGGCGCACAGATACGCAGTATTTT. This encodes CASSPRGLLAGGRTDTQYF.

Here the CDR3 DNA reads TGCGCCAGCAGCTTGGGGCCAGGACCCTCCTACGAGCAGTACTTC. It yields the protein CASSLGPGPSYEQYF. The rearrangement uses TRBV5-1 and TRBJ2-7; unclear D gene. The V end lost 0 bases, the J end lost 0 bases, and 10 bases lay between the germline ends. CDR3 size: 15 residues. CDR1 is SGHRS and CDR2 is YFSETQ in the germline V gene.

This clonotype was observed a few times. V is TRBV6-4 and J is TRBJ2-2, with 13 bases fitting TRBD2. After removal of 6 bases from V and 7 bases from J, the junction contained 8 bases not matched to a gene. Per the germline V gene, CDR1 is MRHNA and CDR2 is SNTAGT. CDR3 length equals 16 residues. The CDR3 DNA reads TGTGCCAGCAGCCGGACTAGCGGGGGCCCTATCGGGGAGCTGTTTTTT. This codes for CASSRTSGGPIGELFF.

The genes are TRBV7-8 and TRBJ1-1; D remains unclear. The CDR3 contains 12 residues. V gave up 1 base and J gave up 11 bases, with 11 bases separating them. Germline lookup yields CDR1 SGHVS and CDR2 FQNEAQ. This CDR3 is CASSLGAYAAFF. The CDR3 DNA follows: TGTGCCAGCAGCTTAGGGGCGTATGCGGCTTTCTTT.

The chain joins TRBV5-4 to TRBJ1-2; D is perhaps TRBD1 (6 bases). Germline CDR1 SGHNT, CDR2 YYREEE (reference sequence). The CDR3 length is 14 residues. Trimming stripped 4 bases from V and 7 bases from J, with 17 bases between. The CDR3 protein is CASSLLGQMGGYTF. The DNA for the CDR3 is TGTGCCAGCAGCCTTCTAGGACAGATGGGTGGCTACACCTTC.

The V call is TRBV2, the J call TRBJ1-1; no firm D call. This CDR3 comprises 13 residues. Germline CDR1 and CDR2: SNHLY and FYNNEI. V was cut by 1 base and J by 4 bases, with 7 bases left in between. CDR3 region: CASSEGGFTEAFF. In nucleotides, the CDR3 is TGTGCCAGCAGTGAAGGTGGCTTCACTGAAGCTTTCTTT.

The table lists this clonotype with a few counts. The gene calls are TRBV19 and TRBJ2-7; 13 bases are a match to TRBD2. In germline, CDR1 is LNHDA, CDR2 SQIVND (reference sequence). The CDR3 runs to 15 residues. Trimming took 4 bases from V and 5 from J; bases not matched to a gene: 5. CDR3 DNA: TGTGCCAGTAGTACTGGACTAGCGGGAGTTAACGAGCAGTACTTC. It codes for CASSTGLAGVNEQYF.

The V and J genes are TRBV15 and TRBJ2-5; TRBD2 aligns across 7 bases. The V segment lost 4 bases and the J segment 4 bases; nucleotides outside the gene matches: 9. Per the germline V gene, CDR1 is LNHNV and CDR2 is YYDKDF (reference sequence). The CDR3 extends over 15 amino acids. Here the CDR3 DNA reads TGTGCCACCAGCAAGAGGACTAGTTCGCGAGAGACCCAGTACTTC. Protein product: CATSKRTSSRETQYF. Looking up the rest from reference TRBV15 and TRBJ2-5 gives the full variable domain: DAMVIQNPRYQVTQFGKPVTLSCSQTLNHNVMYWYQQKSSQAPKLLFHYYDKDFNNEADTPDNFQSRRPNTSFCFLDIRSPGLGDTAMYLCATSKRTSSRETQYFGPGTRLLVL.

This clonotype has ten or more counts. J is TRBJ1-3 and V is TRBV24-1; possibly TRBD1 for D (5 bases). The V end was cut by 2 bases, the J end by 2 bases, with 12 bases between. This CDR3 is built from 16 residues. CDR1 and CDR2 (germline): KGHDR, SFDVKD. The CDR3, as DNA: TGTGCCACCAGTGATTCAAGGGGAGGCCCTGGAAACACCATATATTTT. Its translation: CATSDSRGGPGNTIYF.

This clonotype was seen ten or more times. V usage is TRBV6-5 and J usage is TRBJ1-2; maybe TRBD1 (6 bases). V was pared by 7 bases and J by 2 bases, with 11 bases between. The CDR3 sequence is 13 residues long. Germline V gene lookup returns CDR1 MNHEY and CDR2 SVGAGI. This chain's CDR3 is CASKRDTNYGYTF. CDR3 nucleotide sequence: TGTGCCAGCAAACGGGACACCAACTATGGCTACACCTTC.

This clonotype was counted a few times. J is TRBJ2-4 and V is TRBV12-3 or TRBV12-4; 11 nucleotides line up with TRBD2. V was pared by 2 bases and J by 7 bases, with 7 bases of the junction left unmatched. The CDR3 runs to 16 residues. The CDR3 region has the DNA TGTGCCAGCAGTTTAATAGCGGGAGGGCCGGGGAACATTCAGTACTTC. This gives the protein CASSLIAGGPGNIQYF.

This clonotype was detected ten times or more. The chain is built from TRBV10-3 and TRBJ2-1; D possibly corresponds to TRBD2 (6 bases). Trimming cost V 3 bases and J 2 bases, with 11 bases left between them. This CDR3 contains 15 residues. The germline CDR1 and CDR2 sequences are ENHRY and SYGVKD. The CDR3 protein is CAISESGLTYNEQFF. The CDR3 DNA is TGTGCCATCAGTGAATCGGGACTCACCTACAATGAGCAGTTCTTC.

This clonotype was recorded a few times. The chain couples TRBV18 to TRBJ1-2, with D unresolved. This CDR3 spans 14 amino acids. V was clipped by 2 bases and J by 1 base, with 8 bases between them. The germline gives CDR1 KGHSH, CDR2 LQKENI. In nucleotides, the CDR3 is TGTGCCAGCTCACCATCGACACGTAACTATGGCTACACCTTC. Its protein product is CASSPSTRNYGYTF.

The genes are TRBV12-3 or TRBV12-4 and TRBJ2-7; 10 positions match TRBD1. The ends lost 2 bases at V and 7 bases at J; junction bases unmatched: 5. This CDR3 has 14 amino acids. CDR3 loop: CASSLRQGASEQYF. The CDR3 region has the DNA TGTGCCAGCAGTTTACGACAGGGGGCGAGTGAGCAGTACTTC.

This clonotype was seen a few times. The V call is TRBV6-1, the J call TRBJ1-2; the D gene is possibly TRBD1 (6 bases). Germline CDR1 MNHNS, CDR2 SASEGT. Between the trimmed V and J ends, which lost 8 bases and 2 bases, there was a span of 15 bases. This CDR3 is 14 amino acids long. The CDR3 nucleotides read TGTGCCAGCGGAGGGGGAAGAGGGAACTATGGCTACACCTTC. Amino acids: CASGGGRGNYGYTF.

As DNA, the CDR3 is TGTGCCAGCAGCGACGACAGGGGGCGTCAGCCCCAGCATTTT. Translating it yields CASSDDRGRQPQHF. The V and J genes are TRBV7-9 and TRBJ1-5, with 10 bases that match TRBD1. Germline trimming cut 5 bases from V and 6 bases from J; bases unmatched to any gene: 4. Germline CDR1 SEHNR, CDR2 FQNEAQ (reference sequence). The CDR3 covers 14 residues.